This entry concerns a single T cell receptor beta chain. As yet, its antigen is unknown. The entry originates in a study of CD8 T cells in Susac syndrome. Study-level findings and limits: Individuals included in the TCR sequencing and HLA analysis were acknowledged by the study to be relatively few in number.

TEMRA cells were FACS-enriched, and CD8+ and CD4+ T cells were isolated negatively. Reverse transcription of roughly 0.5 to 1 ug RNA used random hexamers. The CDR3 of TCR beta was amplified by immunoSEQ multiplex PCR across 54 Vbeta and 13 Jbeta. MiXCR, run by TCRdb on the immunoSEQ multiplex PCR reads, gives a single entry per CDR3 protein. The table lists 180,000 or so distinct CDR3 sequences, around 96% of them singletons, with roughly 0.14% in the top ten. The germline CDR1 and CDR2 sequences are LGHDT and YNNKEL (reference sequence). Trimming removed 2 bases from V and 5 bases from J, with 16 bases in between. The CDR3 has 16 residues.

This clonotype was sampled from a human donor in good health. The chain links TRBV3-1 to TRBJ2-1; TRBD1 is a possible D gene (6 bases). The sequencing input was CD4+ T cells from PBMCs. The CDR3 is CASSQSPMGANNEQFF. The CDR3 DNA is TGTGCCAGCAGCCAATCGCCCATGGGGGCGAACAATGAGCAGTTCTTC.